Listed below are T cell receptor beta chains from one sample, sequenced in a study of T cells expressing NK-cell markers. From its re-call of the 5' RACE reads, TCRdb lists each CDR3 protein once, without DNA. The sample totals approximately 440,000 distinct CDR3 sequences; its top ten clones hold more than 1.4%. The sample comprised blood T cells: a sorted CD56 or NKG2C T cell subset, CD4+ or CD8+ T cells, or bulk PBMC T cells (not recorded which). Source of these receptors: a woman in her fifties or sixties in good health. Each CDR3 is given with its conserved first and last residue.

v_call	j_call	cdr3_aa
TRBV6-2/TRBV6-3	TRBJ2-7	CASSYRSGGPGEQYF
TRBV20-1	TRBJ2-1	CSAPDEGLAGGLGYNEQFF
TRBV11-2	TRBJ2-1	CASSQRDWNEQFF
TRBV20-1	TRBJ2-1	CSAPPARGTYNEQFF
TRBV2	TRBJ2-1	CASSDPGLAGANEQFF
TRBV4-1	TRBJ2-7	CASSPARGDYEQYF
TRBV7-2	TRBJ2-3	CASSPRELSTQYF
TRBV9	TRBJ2-3	CASSAPETRDTQYF
TRBV20-1	TRBJ2-3	CSAPGGASTDTQYF
TRBV20-1	TRBJ1-2	CSARFAGGSGGYTF
TRBV2	TRBJ2-6	CASRVLSGANVLTF
TRBV5-1	TRBJ2-2	CASSLGREAGELFF
TRBV5-5	TRBJ2-7	CASSRGVGEQYF
TRBV29-1	TRBJ2-3	CSVEGGTAPDTQYF
TRBV24-1	TRBJ2-7	CATSDFLGAYEQYF
TRBV7-2	TRBJ2-4	CASSLAQGSAAKNIQYF
TRBV6-1	TRBJ2-7	CASSGPLIRGSSYEQYF
TRBV29-1	TRBJ2-7	CSGAQGNEQYF
TRBV20-1	TRBJ1-2	CSASVPDGYTF
TRBV20-1	TRBJ1-4	CSARATTKHNEKLFF
TRBV6-4	TRBJ2-3	CASSRDGDTQYF
TRBV7-8	TRBJ2-2	CASSTREGTGELFF
TRBV11-2	TRBJ1-2	CASSPRTLYGYTF
TRBV9	TRBJ1-6	CASSVEQGVSPLHF
TRBV11-2	TRBJ2-3	CASSKGLATDTQYF
TRBV12-3/TRBV12-4	TRBJ2-1	CASSWGTVDEQFF
TRBV15	TRBJ2-1	CATSSGLEQFF
TRBV7-9	TRBJ1-1	CASSLAQGWTEAFF
TRBV7-2	TRBJ2-5	CASTRILWTYQETQYF
TRBV10-3	TRBJ1-5	CAISESKSPGTVNQPQHF
TRBV20-1	TRBJ1-1	CSALTDKNTEAFF
TRBV6-5	TRBJ2-1	CASSPAGGLAGVGTGNEQFF
TRBV6-6	TRBJ2-7	CASSYASGMGEQYF
TRBV4-1	TRBJ1-5	CASSPRAPGGNQPQHF
TRBV27	TRBJ2-2	CASSLSNFRLAVAGELFF
TRBV5-1	TRBJ2-3	CASSSSGRDADLYTQYF
TRBV7-7	TRBJ2-6	CASSFRPGRVTGANVLTF
TRBV7-8	TRBJ2-2	CASRRQINTGELFF
TRBV12-3/TRBV12-4	TRBJ1-3	CASSIGSYGGGNTIYF
TRBV20-1	TRBJ1-4	CSAEFTPATNEKLFF
TRBV10-3	TRBJ2-5	CAIREQETQYF
TRBV20-1	TRBJ2-3	CSAREGGRTDTQYF
TRBV11-3	TRBJ2-1	CASSLDLFARTSGNHYNEQFF
TRBV3-1	TRBJ2-1	CLPGKGVSWQFF
TRBV24-1	TRBJ2-4	CATRVAGQNIQYF
TRBV9	TRBJ2-1	CASSTRWTSGRRGNEQFF
TRBV11-3	TRBJ1-4	CASSDYTGTYEKLFF
TRBV6-2/TRBV6-3	TRBJ2-1	CASSYMQGSYNEQFF
TRBV19	TRBJ1-4	CASSAGATDNEKLFF
TRBV20-1	TRBJ1-5	CSARILGPQHF
TRBV24-1	TRBJ2-5	CATSDPGTSGSSRETQYF
TRBV12-3/TRBV12-4	TRBJ1-3	CASSPRTGEWGNTIYF